This entry concerns a single TCR beta chain. These data belong to a study of blood T cell repertoires in COVID-19. In the authors' workflow: Counts of nucleated cells, estimated from reference gene primer amplification, were obtained. Data came from immunoSEQ multiplex PCR; TCRdb stores just in-frame clones and leaves some out. The V and J calls and clone size come from that table; D and trimming were worked out from the DNA. Altogether around 180,000 clones are present, roughly 80% being singletons, with the ten largest covering roughly a sixth. Germline CDR1 reads LNHNV; CDR2 reads YYDKDF (reference sequence). This CDR3 region has 12 residues. The J segment lost 7 bases and the V segment lost 7 bases, leaving 4 bases of the junction unmatched.

This chain links TRBV15 with TRBJ1-1; 9 positions match TRBD1. The clonotype was recovered from a man aged 55 to 69 with active or convalescent COVID-19. The sample comprised peripheral blood. DNA for the CDR3: TGTGCCACCACTACAGGGGGCGGTGAAGCTTTCTTT. It yields the protein CATTTGGGEAFF.